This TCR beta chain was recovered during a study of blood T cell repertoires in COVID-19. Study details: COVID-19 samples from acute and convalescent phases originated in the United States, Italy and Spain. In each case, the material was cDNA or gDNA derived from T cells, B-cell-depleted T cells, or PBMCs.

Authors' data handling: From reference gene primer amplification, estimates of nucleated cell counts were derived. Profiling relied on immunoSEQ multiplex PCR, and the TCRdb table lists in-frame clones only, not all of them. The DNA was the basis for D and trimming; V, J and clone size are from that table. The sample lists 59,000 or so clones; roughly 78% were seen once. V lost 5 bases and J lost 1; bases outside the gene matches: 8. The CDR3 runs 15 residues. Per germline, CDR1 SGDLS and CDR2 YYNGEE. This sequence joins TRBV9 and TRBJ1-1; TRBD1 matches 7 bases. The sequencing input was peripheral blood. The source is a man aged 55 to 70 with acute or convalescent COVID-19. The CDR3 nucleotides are TGTGCCAGCAGTCCGAGGGGGCAGGGGAACACTGAAGCTTTCTTT. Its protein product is CASSPRGQGNTEAFF.